This TCR beta chain emerged from a study of blood T cell repertoires in COVID-19. Assay used: immunoSEQ multiplex PCR; TCRdb lists only in-frame clones, some missing. The sample shows tens of thousands of clones, roughly 84% of them seen only once. The germline V gene has CDR1 SGHTA and CDR2 FQGTGA. V lost 5 bases, J lost 4 bases, and 14 bases lay in between. The CDR3 loop spans 14 amino acids. The sequence derives from a man in his 60s with COVID-19, enrolled during active disease. Material: peripheral blood. The chain uses TRBV7-3 and TRBJ1-1; a possible D gene is TRBD1 (5 bases). The chain's CDR3 is CASSPTDSITEAFF. CDR3 nucleotides: TGTGCCAGCAGCCCTACCGACAGTATCACTGAAGCTTTCTTT.